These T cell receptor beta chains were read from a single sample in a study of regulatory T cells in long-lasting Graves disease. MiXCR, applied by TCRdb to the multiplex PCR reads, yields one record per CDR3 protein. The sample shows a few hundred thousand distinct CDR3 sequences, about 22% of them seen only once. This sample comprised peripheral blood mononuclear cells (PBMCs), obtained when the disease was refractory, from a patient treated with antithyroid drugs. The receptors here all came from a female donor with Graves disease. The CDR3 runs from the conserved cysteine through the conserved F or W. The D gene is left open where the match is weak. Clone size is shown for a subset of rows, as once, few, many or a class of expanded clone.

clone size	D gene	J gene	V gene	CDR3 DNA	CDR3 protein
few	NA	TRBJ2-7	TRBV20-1	TGCAGTGCTTTGACAGGAACCTACGAGCAGTACTTC	CSALTGTYEQYF
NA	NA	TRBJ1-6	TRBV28	TGTGCCAGCAGTCTCGGGGTCTCCGATAATTCACCCCTCCACTTT	CASSLGVSDNSPLHF
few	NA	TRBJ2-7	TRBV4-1	TGCGCCAGCAGCCAAGCGCCAGGCGCACGCTACGAGCAGTACTTC	CASSQAPGARYEQYF
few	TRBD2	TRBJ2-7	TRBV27	TGTGCCAGCAGCTTGAGCGGGATAAGCTCCTACGAGCAGTACTTC	CASSLSGISSYEQYF
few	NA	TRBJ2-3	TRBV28	TGTGCCAGCAGTTTACCGGGTGTTTTTGCGTCTAGCACAGATACGCAGTATTTT	CASSLPGVFASSTDTQYF
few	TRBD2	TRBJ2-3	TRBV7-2	TGTGCCAGCAGCTTAACGTTCACTAGCGGGACTAGCACAGATACGCAGTATTTT	CASSLTFTSGTSTDTQYF
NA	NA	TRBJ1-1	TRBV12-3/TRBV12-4	TGTGCCAGCAGTTTATTCTTGACTGAAGCTTTCTTT	CASSLFLTEAFF
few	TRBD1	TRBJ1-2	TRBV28	TGTGCCACCTGGACAGGAACTCACTATGGCTACACCTTC	CATWTGTHYGYTF
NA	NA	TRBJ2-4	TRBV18	TGTGCCAGCTCGCTACGGCTACTAGCCAAAAACATTCAGTACTTC	CASSLRLLAKNIQYF
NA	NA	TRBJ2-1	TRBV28	TGTGCCAGCAGTCTACTTGGGGGTTACAATGAGCAGTTCTTC	CASSLLGGYNEQFF
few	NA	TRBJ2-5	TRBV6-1	TGTGCCAGCAGGTCTCCCAGGGGCCTGGAGACCCAGTACTTC	CASRSPRGLETQYF
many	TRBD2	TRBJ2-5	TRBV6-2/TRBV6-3	TGTGCCAGCAGTCCCGATGACTATAGCGGGGAGTACCAAGAGACCCAGTACTTC	CASSPDDYSGEYQETQYF
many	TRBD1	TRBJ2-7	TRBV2	TGTGCCAGCCGGGACAGGGGGATTTACGAGCAGTACTTC	CASRDRGIYEQYF
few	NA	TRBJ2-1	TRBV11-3	TGTGCCAGCAATGCGGGCTCCTACAATGAGCAGTTCTTC	CASNAGSYNEQFF
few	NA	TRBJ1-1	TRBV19	TGTGCCAGTAGTATCCACTGGGTCCGGGACAAGAACACTGAAGCTTTCTTT	CASSIHWVRDKNTEAFF
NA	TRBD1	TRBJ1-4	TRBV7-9	TGTGCCAGCAGCGAGCCCGGACAGGCGGGTAATGAAAAACTGTTTTTT	CASSEPGQAGNEKLFF
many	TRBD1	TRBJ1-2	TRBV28	TGTGCCAGCAGTTCCTGGGGACAGGGAAGTAACTATGGCTACACCTTC	CASSSWGQGSNYGYTF
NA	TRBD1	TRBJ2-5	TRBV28	TGTGCCAGCAGTTCTTTACAGGGGGGCCAGTACTTC	CASSSLQGGQYF
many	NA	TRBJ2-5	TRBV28	TGTGCCAGCAGTTTGGTACACCAAGAGACCCAGTACTTC	CASSLVHQETQYF
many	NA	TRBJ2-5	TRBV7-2	TGTGCCAGCAGCTTCTTCGCGGCCGGGAGTGGAGGGGAGACCCAGTACTTC	CASSFFAAGSGGETQYF
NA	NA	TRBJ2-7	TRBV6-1	TGTGCCAGCAGCCTCTTAGGGGACGAGCAGTACTTC	CASSLLGDEQYF
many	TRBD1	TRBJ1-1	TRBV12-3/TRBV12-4	TGTGCCAGCAGCCGAGGACAGGGTCTAGGACATGGGAACACTGAAGCTTTCTTT	CASSRGQGLGHGNTEAFF
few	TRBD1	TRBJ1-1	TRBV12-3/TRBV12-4	TGTGCCAGCATTAAACAGGGGGGTGAAGCTTTCTTT	CASIKQGGEAFF
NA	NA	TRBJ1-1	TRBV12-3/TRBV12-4	TGTGCCAGCAGTCCCGAGGACAAACTAAACACTGAAGCTTTCTTT	CASSPEDKLNTEAFF
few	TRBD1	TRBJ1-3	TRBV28	TGTGCCAGTACGACAGGGGGAATTTCTGGAAACACCATATATTTT	CASTTGGISGNTIYF
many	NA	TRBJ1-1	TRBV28	TGTGCCAGCAGTCCCTCACTGAACACTGAAGCTTTCTTT	CASSPSLNTEAFF
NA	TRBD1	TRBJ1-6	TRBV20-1	TGCAGTGCTAGAGATCTCCTGACAGGGAATAATTCACCCCTCCACTTT	CSARDLLTGNNSPLHF
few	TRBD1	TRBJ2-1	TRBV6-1	TGTGCCTGCCATAGGGACAGAAGCTACAATGAGCAGTTCTTC	CACHRDRSYNEQFF
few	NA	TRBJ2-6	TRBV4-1	TGCGCCAGCAGCCAAGTTCCCGGGGGAAGAGGGGCCAACGTCCTGACTTTC	CASSQVPGGRGANVLTF
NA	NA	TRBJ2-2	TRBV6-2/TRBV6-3	TGTGCCAGCAGTTACTGGCAGGGCGAGTTTTTTGGGGAGCTGTTTTTT	CASSYWQGEFFGELFF
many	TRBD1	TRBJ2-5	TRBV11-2	TGTGCCAGCAGCTTACGGTCCCGCGGTTATAAGGGGGCAGGGATCGGTTCGGTCGAGACCCAGTACTTC	CASSLRSRGYKGAGIGSVETQYF
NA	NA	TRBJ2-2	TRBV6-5	TGTGCCAGCAGTTACAAGGTTTCCGACACCGGGGAGCTGTTTTTT	CASSYKVSDTGELFF
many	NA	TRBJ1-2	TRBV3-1	TGTGCCAGCAGCCAGGGGCAAGATGGCTACACCTTC	CASSQGQDGYTF
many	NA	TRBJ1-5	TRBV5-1	TGCGCCAGCAGCTTGGAAAGTCTTGGTCAGCCCCAGCATTTT	CASSLESLGQPQHF
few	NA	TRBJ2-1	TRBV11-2	TGTGCCAGCAGCGGACGGGGCGCCCAGTGGTACAATGAGCAGTTCTTC	CASSGRGAQWYNEQFF
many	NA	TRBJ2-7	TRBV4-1	TGCGCCAGCAGCCCCACGGGAGTTTACGAGCAGTACTTC	CASSPTGVYEQYF
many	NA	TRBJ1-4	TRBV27	TGTGCCAGCAGTTGGGGGGCGAGGGAAAAACTGTTTTTT	CASSWGAREKLFF
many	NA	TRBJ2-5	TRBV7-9	TGTGCCAGCAGCTTGGGGGTACGAGAGACCCAGTACTTC	CASSLGVRETQYF
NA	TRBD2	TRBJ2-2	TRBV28	TGTGCCAGCAGCCGACGACTAGCGGGGGGGGGGAACACCGGGGAGCTGTTTTTT	CASSRRLAGGGNTGELFF
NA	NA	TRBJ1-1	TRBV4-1	TGCGCCAGCAGCCAAGTTTTGTGGGAACGGGCTTTCTTT	CASSQVLWERAFF
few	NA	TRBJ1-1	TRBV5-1	TGCGCCAGCAGCTTGGATGGGGGCGGCCCGGGGAGGGCTTTCTTT	CASSLDGGGPGRAFF
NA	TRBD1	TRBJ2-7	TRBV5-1	TGCGCCAGCAGAACAGGGGACCCACTGACCTACGAGCAGTACTTC	CASRTGDPLTYEQYF
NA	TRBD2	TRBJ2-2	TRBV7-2	TGTGCCAGCACCCTCCAAGCGGGACGTCCTTCCGGGGAGCTGTTTTTT	CASTLQAGRPSGELFF
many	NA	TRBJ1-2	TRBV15	TGTGCCACCAGCAGGGACAGAGCTAACTATGGCTACACCTTC	CATSRDRANYGYTF
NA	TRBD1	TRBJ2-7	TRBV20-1	TGCAGTGCTAGAGATGTAGCCGGGACAGGCTACGAGCAGTACTTC	CSARDVAGTGYEQYF
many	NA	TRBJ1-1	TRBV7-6	TGTGCCAGCAGCTTAAGGGGGGAGGACACTGAAGCTTTCTTT	CASSLRGEDTEAFF
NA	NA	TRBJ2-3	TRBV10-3	TGTGCCATCAGTGACCTCGCTCAGGCTAGCACAGATACGCAGTATTTT	CAISDLAQASTDTQYF
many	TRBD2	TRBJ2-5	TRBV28	TGTGCCAGCATTTCACGGGGGGAACTCCAAGAGACCCAGTACTTC	CASISRGELQETQYF